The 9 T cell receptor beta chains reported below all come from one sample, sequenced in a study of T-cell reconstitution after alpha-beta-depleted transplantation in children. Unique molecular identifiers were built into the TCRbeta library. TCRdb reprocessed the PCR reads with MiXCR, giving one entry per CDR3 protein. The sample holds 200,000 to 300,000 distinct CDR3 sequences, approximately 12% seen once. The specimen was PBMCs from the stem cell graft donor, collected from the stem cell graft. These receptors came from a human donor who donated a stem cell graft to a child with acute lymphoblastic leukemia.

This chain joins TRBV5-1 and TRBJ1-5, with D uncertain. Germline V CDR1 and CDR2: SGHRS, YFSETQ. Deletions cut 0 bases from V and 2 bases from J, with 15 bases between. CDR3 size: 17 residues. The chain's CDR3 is CASSLEEGHPGNQPQHF. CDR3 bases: TGCGCCAGCAGCTTGGAAGAAGGGCATCCGGGCAATCAGCCCCAGCATTTT.

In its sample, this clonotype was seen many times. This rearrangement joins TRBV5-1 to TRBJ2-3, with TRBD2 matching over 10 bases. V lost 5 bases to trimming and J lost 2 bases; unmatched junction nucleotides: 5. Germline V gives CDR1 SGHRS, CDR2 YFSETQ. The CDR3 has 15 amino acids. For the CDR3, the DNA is TGCGCCAGCAGAAGTCTAGCGGGGGCCACAGATACGCAGTATTTT. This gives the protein CASRSLAGATDTQYF.

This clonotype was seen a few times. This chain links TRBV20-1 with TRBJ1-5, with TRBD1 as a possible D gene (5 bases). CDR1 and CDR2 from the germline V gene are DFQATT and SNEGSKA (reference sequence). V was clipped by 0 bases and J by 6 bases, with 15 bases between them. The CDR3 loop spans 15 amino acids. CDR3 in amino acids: CSARDPWGGVQPQHF. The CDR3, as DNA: TGCAGTGCTAGAGATCCTTGGGGGGGGGTTCAGCCCCAGCATTTT.

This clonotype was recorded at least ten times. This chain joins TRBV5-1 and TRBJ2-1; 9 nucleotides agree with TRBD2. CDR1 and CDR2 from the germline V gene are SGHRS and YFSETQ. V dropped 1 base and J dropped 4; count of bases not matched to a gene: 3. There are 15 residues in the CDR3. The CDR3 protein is CASSLTSGSYNEQFF. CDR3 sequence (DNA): TGCGCCAGCAGCTTGACTAGCGGGTCTTACAATGAGCAGTTCTTC.

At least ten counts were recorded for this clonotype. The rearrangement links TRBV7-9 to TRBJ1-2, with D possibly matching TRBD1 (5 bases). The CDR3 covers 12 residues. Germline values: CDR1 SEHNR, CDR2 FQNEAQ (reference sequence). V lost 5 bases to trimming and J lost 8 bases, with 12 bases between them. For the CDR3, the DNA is TGTGCCAGCAGCCCCCCGTGGGGCGGCTACACCTTC. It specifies CASSPPWGGYTF.

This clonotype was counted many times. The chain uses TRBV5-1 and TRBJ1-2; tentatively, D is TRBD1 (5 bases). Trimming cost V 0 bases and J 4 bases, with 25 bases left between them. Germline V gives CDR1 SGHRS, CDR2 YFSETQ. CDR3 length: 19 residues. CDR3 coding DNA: TGCGCCAGCAGCTTGGCCGGTATAGGGGCCGATTTAGAGAGCTATGGCTACACCTTC. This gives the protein CASSLAGIGADLESYGYTF.

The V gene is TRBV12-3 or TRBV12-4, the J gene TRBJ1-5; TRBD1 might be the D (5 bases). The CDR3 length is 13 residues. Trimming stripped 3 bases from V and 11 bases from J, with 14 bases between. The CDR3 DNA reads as TGTGCCAGCAGTTTCAGCGGGGGTAGGTCCCAGCATTTT. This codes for CASSFSGGRSQHF.

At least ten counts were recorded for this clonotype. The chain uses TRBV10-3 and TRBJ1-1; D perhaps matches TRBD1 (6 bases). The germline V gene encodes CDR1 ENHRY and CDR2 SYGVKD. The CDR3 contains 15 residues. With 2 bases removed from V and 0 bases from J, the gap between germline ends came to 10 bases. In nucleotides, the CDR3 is TGTGCCATCAGTGAGCCGCCAGGGGTGAACACTGAAGCTTTCTTT. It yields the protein CAISEPPGVNTEAFF.

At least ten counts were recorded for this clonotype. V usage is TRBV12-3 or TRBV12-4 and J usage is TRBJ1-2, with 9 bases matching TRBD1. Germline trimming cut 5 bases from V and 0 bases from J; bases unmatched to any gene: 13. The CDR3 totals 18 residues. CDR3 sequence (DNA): TGTGCCAGCAGTGGGGACAGGGCAGAGGAGTCTTCTAACTATGGCTACACCTTC. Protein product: CASSGDRAEESSNYGYTF.